The 28 T cell receptor beta chains presented below share a single source sample, sequenced in a study of control samples from healthy donors and cancer patients (dated by TCRdb to about 2020). The library relied on the immunoSEQ multiplex PCR assay. TCRdb mirrors the immuneACCESS table, restricted to in-frame sequences. Some clones are absent from its copies; in checked studies, under half trace to an unresolved V gene, and the reason for the others is unknown. Within this sample are about 150,000 clones, with around 96% of them counted one time only. Jointly, the top ten make up approximately 6% of the sample. Sequencing used blood. The receptors come from a man in his forties in good health.

The chain carries TRBV19 and TRBJ1-1; D is unresolved. The V gene lost 1 base and the J gene lost 3 bases, with 6 bases spanning the gap. The CDR3 has 13 amino acids. Germline CDR1 and CDR2: LNHDA and SQIVND (reference sequence). CDR3 nucleotide sequence: TGTGCCAGTAGTATAGTTGGGGACACTGAAGCTTTCTTT. Its protein is CASSIVGDTEAFF.

A single count supports this clone. This chain links TRBV7-9 with TRBJ2-2, with D unresolved. With 4 bases removed from V and 7 bases from J, the gap between germline ends came to 10 bases. Germline CDR1 SEHNR, CDR2 FQNEAQ (reference sequence). The CDR3 is 13 amino acids. DNA for the CDR3: TGTGCCAGCAGCTCACTGGACGTCGGGGAGCTGTTTTTT. Residues: CASSSLDVGELFF.

The rearrangement uses TRBV18 and TRBJ1-5; TRBD1 matches 7 bases. CDR1 is KGHSH, CDR2 LQKENI, per germline. The CDR3 is made up of 14 amino acids. V lost 1 base to trimming and J lost 7 bases; unmatched junction nucleotides: 4. Here the CDR3 reads CASSPQGAGQPQHF. CDR3 DNA: TGTGCCAGCTCACCACAGGGGGCTGGACAGCCCCAGCATTTT.

The gene calls are TRBV7-7 and TRBJ2-7; 11 bases are shared with TRBD1. The CDR3 loop spans 15 amino acids. The germline CDR1 and CDR2 sequences are SSHAT and FNYEAQ (reference sequence). The trim removed 1 base at V and 5 bases at J, leaving 4 bases unmatched. CDR3 amino acids: CASSLGTGGGNEQYF. The CDR3 nucleotides read TGTGCCAGCAGCTTAGGGACAGGGGGCGGGAACGAGCAGTACTTC.

The rearrangement joins TRBV6-5 to TRBJ1-1; 7 positions agree with TRBD1. Germline values: CDR1 MNHEY, CDR2 SVGAGI. The CDR3 is made up of 13 amino acids. Trimming at V came to 2 bases and at J to 7 bases, leaving 4 bases not matched to a gene. The CDR3 DNA reads TGTGCCAGCAGTTACGGCAGGGGGAGTGAAGCTTTCTTT. Protein sequence: CASSYGRGSEAFF.

This chain links TRBV19 with TRBJ2-2; 8 bases fit TRBD1. The germline V gene has CDR1 LNHDA and CDR2 SQIVND (reference sequence). This CDR3 spans 15 amino acids. V was pared by 6 bases and J by 5 bases, with 8 bases of the junction left unmatched. The CDR3: CASRDRVMITGELFF. The CDR3 nucleotides are TGTGCCAGTAGGGACAGGGTAATGATAACCGGGGAGCTGTTTTTT.

This rearrangement joins TRBV28 to TRBJ2-7, with D tentatively TRBD1 (5 bases). This CDR3 has 12 residues. Trimming shortened V by 4 bases and J by 6 bases, and 10 bases separated the two germline ends. Germline assignment: CDR1 MDHEN and CDR2 SYDVKM. The CDR3: CASSWGLGEQYF. In DNA, the CDR3 is TGTGCCAGCAGTTGGGGCCTCGGCGAGCAGTACTTC.

The chain joins TRBV4-3 to TRBJ2-7; D is undetermined. The germline V gene encodes CDR1 LGHNA and CDR2 YSLEER. Trimming pared 0 bases from V and 3 bases from J, leaving 15 bases between. The CDR3 loop spans 16 amino acids. The CDR3 loop is CASSQDWIRSYYEQYF. CDR3 DNA: TGCGCCAGCAGCCAAGATTGGATTAGATCATACTACGAGCAGTACTTC.

This chain links TRBV7-9 with TRBJ2-1; 7 positions match TRBD1. This CDR3 spans 15 amino acids. Trimming cost V 2 bases and J 1 base; bases outside gene matches: 2. Germline CDR1 is SEHNR and CDR2 is FQNEAQ (reference sequence). In DNA form, the CDR3 reads TGTGCCAGCAGCTTATTGGGACAGTCCTACAATGAGCAGTTCTTC. Its translation is CASSLLGQSYNEQFF. The variable domain in full, with the rest retrieved from reference TRBV7-9 and TRBJ2-1, is DTGVSQNPRHKITKRGQNVTFRCDPISEHNRLYWYRQTLGQGPEFLTYFQNEAQLEKSRLLSDRFSAERPKGSFSTLEIQRTEQGDSAMYLCASSLLGQSYNEQFFGPGTRLTVL.

This rearrangement joins TRBV7-2 to TRBJ1-5; a weak D match, TRBD1 (5 bases). Trimming removed 1 base at V and 5 bases at J, with 12 bases between. Germline CDR1 and CDR2: SGHTA and FQGNSA. The length of the CDR3 is 15 residues. The CDR3 nucleotides read TGTGCCAGCAGCTTAGTAGCAGGGCGGGATCAGCCCCAGCATTTT. It yields the protein CASSLVAGRDQPQHF. The complete variable domain, with remaining parts taken from reference TRBV7-2 and TRBJ1-5, reads GAGVSQSPSNKVTEKGKDVELRCDPISGHTALYWYRQSLGQGLEFLIYFQGNSAPDKSGLPSDRFSAERTGGSVSTLTIQRTQQEDSAVYLCASSLVAGRDQPQHFGDGTRLSIL.

This chain links TRBV19 with TRBJ1-2, with 7 bases that match TRBD1. The CDR3 has 15 residues. Losses at the gene ends were 6 bases for V and 2 bases for J; bases not matched to a gene: 9. The V gene's germline CDR1 is LNHDA and CDR2 SQIVND (reference sequence). CDR3 bases: TGTGCCAGTAGCCTTGAGGAGACAGGGAACTATGGCTACACCTTC. Translating gives CASSLEETGNYGYTF.

The genes are TRBV7-2 and TRBJ2-7, with D perhaps TRBD1 (8 bases). Per the germline V gene, CDR1 is SGHTA and CDR2 is FQGNSA. V lost 4 bases, J lost 4 bases, and 14 bases lay in between. The CDR3 length is 14 residues. CDR3 DNA sequence: TGTGCCAGCAGCTCTACAGGGGGGGGATACGAGCAGTACTTC. It specifies CASSSTGGGYEQYF.

V is TRBV18 and J is TRBJ1-2; D remains ambiguous. V lost 3 bases and J lost 4, with 9 bases in between. This CDR3 has 13 amino acids. Per germline, CDR1 KGHSH and CDR2 LQKENI. This CDR3 reads CASSPSNPYGYTF. CDR3 bases: TGTGCCAGCTCACCGAGTAATCCCTATGGCTACACCTTC.

V gene TRBV27 combines with J gene TRBJ1-1; 8 nucleotides agree with TRBD1. Germline trimming cut 5 bases from V and 8 bases from J; bases unmatched to any gene: 7. There are 13 residues in the CDR3. Per the germline V gene, CDR1 is MNHEY and CDR2 is SMNVEV (reference sequence). Written as DNA, the CDR3 is TGTGCCAGCAGTGCCCGGACAGGGCGGGAAGCTTTCTTT. It translates to CASSARTGREAFF.

This sequence joins TRBV2 and TRBJ2-7, with D perhaps TRBD1 or TRBD2 (5 bases each). The CDR3 is 13 residues long. CDR1 SNHLY and CDR2 FYNNEI come from the germline V gene. Deletions cut 6 bases from V and 0 bases from J, with 9 bases between. CDR3 amino acids: CASSHGTSYEQYF. CDR3 bases: TGTGCCAGCAGCCACGGGACCTCCTACGAGCAGTACTTC.

V is TRBV28 and J is TRBJ1-5, with D possibly matching TRBD1 (5 bases). V was trimmed by 7 bases and J by 6 bases, leaving 13 bases between them. The CDR3 extends over 13 amino acids. The germline gives CDR1 MDHEN, CDR2 SYDVKM. The CDR3 DNA sequence: TGTGCCAGCAATCTTGGCGGGGGTCAGCCCCAGCATTTT. Translated: CASNLGGGQPQHF.

The chain couples TRBV6-6 to TRBJ2-5, with D unclear. The CDR3 sequence is 12 residues long. Germline values: CDR1 MNHNY, CDR2 SVGAGI (reference sequence). The V and J ends lost 0 bases and 5 bases respectively, with 4 bases between them. The DNA of the CDR3 is TGTGCCAGCAGTTACTCGAGTGAGACCCAGTACTTC. Protein: CASSYSSETQYF.

V gene TRBV6-5 combines with J gene TRBJ1-1, with D maybe TRBD1 (5 bases). The V end was cut by 11 bases, the J end by 0 bases, with 19 bases between. CDR3 length equals 15 residues. Per germline, CDR1 MNHEY and CDR2 SVGAGI. In nucleotides, the CDR3 is TGTGCCGGGTCTATGGGGGGGAATCTGAACACTGAAGCTTTCTTT. Translated, it gives CAGSMGGNLNTEAFF.

This chain joins TRBV5-4 and TRBJ2-1, with 10 bases lining up with TRBD1. Germline lookup yields CDR1 SGHNT and CDR2 YYREEE (reference sequence). CDR3 length: 17 residues. V lost 4 bases, J lost 2 bases, and 9 bases stayed unmatched. CDR3 bases: TGTGCCAGCAGCCGGGGTGGAGGACAGGGGGCCTACAATGAGCAGTTCTTC. It codes for CASSRGGGQGAYNEQFF.

The rearrangement joins TRBV27 to TRBJ2-1; D is perhaps TRBD1 (6 bases). This CDR3 region has 15 residues. V was cut by 6 bases and J by 3 bases, with 15 bases left in between. The germline gives CDR1 MNHEY, CDR2 SMNVEV (reference sequence). In nucleotides, the CDR3 is TGTGCCAGCAGACCCCCCTGGACAGACTACAATGAGCAGTTCTTC. Translation: CASRPPWTDYNEQFF.

The J gene is TRBJ1-6, the V gene TRBV11-2; D is perhaps TRBD1 (5 bases). The CDR3 extends over 15 amino acids. Trimming shortened V by 1 base and J by 10 bases, and 14 bases separated the two germline ends. The germline V gene has CDR1 SGHAT and CDR2 FQNNGV. The CDR3 nucleotides are TGTGCCAGCAGCTTAGGAGCGGGGGTGGGATCACCCCTCCACTTT. Protein sequence: CASSLGAGVGSPLHF.

This chain uses TRBV4-3 with TRBJ1-3, with D hard to call. The CDR3 loop spans 16 amino acids. Trimming took off 5 bases at V and 4 bases at J, with 18 bases between the two ends. Per the germline V gene, CDR1 is LGHNA and CDR2 is YSLEER. Here the CDR3 reads CASSVSVVLGGNTIYF. Here the CDR3 DNA reads TGCGCCAGCAGCGTGAGTGTAGTCTTAGGCGGAAACACCATATATTTT.

The chain carries TRBV5-1 and TRBJ1-1; D may be TRBD1 (6 bases). The V and J ends lost 4 bases and 11 bases respectively, with 18 bases between them. The CDR3 has 13 residues. Germline loops: CDR1 SGHRS, CDR2 YFSETQ. This CDR3 reads CASSLGGGPEAFF. CDR3 in DNA: TGCGCCAGCAGCCTTGGCGGGGGGCCAGAGGCTTTCTTT.

The V and J genes are TRBV5-6 and TRBJ2-3; 12 nucleotides align to TRBD1. Unmatched junction bases numbered 7, after V lost 2 bases and J lost 6 bases. From germline, CDR1 is SGHDT and CDR2 YYEEEE. This CDR3 comprises 16 residues. CDR3 DNA: TGTGCCAGCAGCTTAACCGGGACAGGGGGCAAGGATACGCAGTATTTT. Translating it yields CASSLTGTGGKDTQYF. The whole variable domain, remainder taken from reference TRBV5-6 and TRBJ2-3, is DAGVTQSPTHLIKTRGQQVTLRCSPKSGHDTVSWYQQALGQGPQFIFQYYEEEERQRGNFPDRFSGHQFPNYSSELNVNALLLGDSALYLCASSLTGTGGKDTQYFGPGTRLTVL.

The chain recombines TRBV2 with TRBJ2-3; 8 bases line up with TRBD1. This CDR3 contains 15 residues. Trimming cost V 5 bases and J 4 bases; bases outside gene matches: 8. In germline, CDR1 is SNHLY, CDR2 FYNNEI. The CDR3 DNA follows: TGTGCCAGCAGTTCTAGACAGGGGTTGCCAGATACGCAGTATTTT. Protein product: CASSSRQGLPDTQYF.

A remark on this clone: Other nucleotide sequences in the sample specify the same CDR3. The gene calls are TRBV28 and TRBJ1-5; 10 bases map to TRBD1. Trimming cost V 6 bases and J 0 bases; bases outside gene matches: 5. Germline lookup yields CDR1 MDHEN and CDR2 SYDVKM. This CDR3 is 16 amino acids long. CDR3 residues: CASRRRTGGSNQPQHF. The CDR3 bases are TGTGCCAGCAGACGACGGACAGGGGGTAGCAATCAGCCCCAGCATTTT.

The chain combines TRBV7-3 with TRBJ2-3; D remains ambiguous. Germline V gene data show CDR1 as SGHTA and CDR2 as FQGTGA. The V end lost 4 bases, the J end lost 0 bases, and 5 bases lay between the germline ends. CDR3 size: 13 residues. The DNA for the CDR3 is TGTGCCAGCAGCTGGGTGAGCACAGATACGCAGTATTTT. Encoded protein: CASSWVSTDTQYF.

V is TRBV19 and J is TRBJ1-1; D remains ambiguous. Looked up from germline, CDR1 is LNHDA and CDR2 is SQIVND (reference sequence). V shed 3 bases and J shed 4 bases, with 18 bases lying between them. The CDR3 has 16 residues. The CDR3 DNA is TGTGCCAGTAGTATTGGTGAATGGGCTAGAAGCACTGAAGCTTTCTTT. Its translation: CASSIGEWARSTEAFF.